This T cell receptor (beta chain) was identified during a study of OX40 agonist ivuxolimab in advanced cancers. V lost 0 bases, J lost 0 bases, and 5 bases stayed unmatched. The CDR3 extends over 19 amino acids. In germline, CDR1 is SGDLS, CDR2 YYNGEE. Profiling relied on immunoSEQ multiplex PCR, and the TCRdb table lists in-frame clones only, not all of them. Of roughly 86,000 clones in the sample, around 85% are singletons; the top ten hold over 1.5%. The sequencing here drew on CD4+ or CD8+ T cells sorted from blood, taken in a trial of the OX40 agonist ivuxolimab. The chain has TRBV9 and TRBJ2-2, with 13 bases aligning to TRBD2. The TCR originated in an adult with an advanced solid tumor such as melanoma, head and neck, liver or kidney cancer. The CDR3 sequence is CASSVGGGTSGANTGELFF. The CDR3 DNA reads as TGTGCCAGCAGCGTAGGGGGGGGGACTAGCGGGGCGAACACCGGGGAGCTGTTTTTT. The entire variable domain, with the rest obtained from reference TRBV9 and TRBJ2-2, is as follows: DSGVTQTPKHLITATGQRVTLRCSPRSGDLSVYWYQQSLDQGLQFLIQYYNGEERAKGNILERFSAQQFPDLHSELNLSSLELGDSALYFCASSVGGGTSGANTGELFFGEGSRLTVL.